This TCR beta chain was captured by sequencing in a study of cytomegalovirus exposure and HLA in healthy donors. Whole-study context: A later analysis reported the same platform for the roughly 120 validation repertoires and the approximately 670 first-cohort repertoires.

The table came from immunoSEQ multiplex PCR; TCRdb's copy has only in-frame clones and leaves some out. The data show roughly 52,000 clones, 80% to 95% seen once. The sequencing sample was made of PBMCs. This receptor was obtained from a young man in good health and CMV-seronegative.

CDR3 amino acids: CASSVTTGSSYEQYF. In DNA form, the CDR3 reads TGCGCCAGCAGTGTAACGACAGGGAGCTCCTACGAGCAGTACTTC. This rearrangement joins TRBV10-2 to TRBJ2-7; TRBD1 aligns across 7 bases. The CDR3 covers 15 residues. J gave up 0 bases and V 4 bases, and 6 bases lay outside the gene matches. Per germline, CDR1 WSHSY and CDR2 SAAADI.